The 25 T cell receptor beta chains presented below share a single source sample, sequenced in a study of shared clonotypes between healthy human individuals. TCRdb keeps only in-frame clones here, not all; method: immunoSEQ multiplex PCR. The table records about 1 million clones, around four fifths of them present only once. Sequenced input: memory CD4+ T cells sorted from blood. Subset meaning: CD45RA-negative fraction. The receptors were gathered from a man aged 18 to 29 in good health.

This clone was recorded a few times. For the CDR3, the DNA is TGTGCCAGTAGTATAAGATTGGCCAGAGGGATCGATGGCTACACCTTC. Residues: CASSIRLARGIDGYTF. V and J are TRBV19 and TRBJ1-2; no reliable D call. CDR3 length equals 16 residues. V shed 2 bases and J shed 6 bases, with 19 bases lying between them. Germline CDR1 reads LNHDA; CDR2 reads SQIVND (reference sequence).

This clone was observed many times. Other DNA sequences from this sample encode an identical CDR3 as well. The rearrangement uses TRBV7-9 and TRBJ1-1; the D is unclear. The CDR3 has 14 residues. Deletions cut 1 base from V and 1 base from J, with 7 bases between. Germline CDR1 and CDR2: SEHNR and FQNEAQ (reference sequence). The CDR3 nucleotides read TGTGCCAGCAGCTTAGTAGCCTCGAACACTGAAGCTTTCTTT. Its protein is CASSLVASNTEAFF.

V is TRBV29-1 and J is TRBJ2-7; perhaps TRBD2 as D (5 bases). V was shortened by 4 bases and J by 0 bases, with 7 bases between the two germline ends. Germline V gives CDR1 SQVTM, CDR2 ANQGSEA. This CDR3 comprises 12 residues. CDR3 sequence (DNA): TGCAGCGTTGTAGCGAGCTCCTACGAGCAGTACTTC. It encodes CSVVASSYEQYF.

Only a few counts were recorded for this clone. Other DNA sequences in the same sample also yield this CDR3. The chain employs TRBV20-1 and TRBJ1-1; D possibly corresponds to TRBD1 (5 bases). Trimming took off 1 base at V and 8 bases at J, with 8 bases between the two ends. This CDR3 contains 11 residues. Germline values: CDR1 DFQATT, CDR2 SNEGSKA (reference sequence). The CDR3 sequence: CSARGRDEAFF. The CDR3 bases are TGCAGTGCTAGAGGTAGGGACGAAGCTTTCTTT.

The V and J genes are TRBV2 and TRBJ1-2; 7 bases are a match to TRBD1. Unmatched junction bases numbered 12, after V lost 3 bases and J lost 2 bases. The CDR3 runs to 17 residues. Germline loops: CDR1 SNHLY, CDR2 FYNNEI. The DNA of the CDR3 is TGTGCCAGCAGTGACCCAGGGGGAAAAAGAAAAAACTATGGCTACACCTTC. This sequence encodes CASSDPGGKRKNYGYTF.

The rearrangement links TRBV7-9 to TRBJ2-5; TRBD2 agrees at 10 bases. Germline-derived CDR1 and CDR2 are SEHNR and FQNEAQ (reference sequence). This CDR3 is built from 18 residues. The trim removed 1 base at V and 5 bases at J, leaving 13 bases unmatched. The CDR3 here is CASSLGSASGGAGETQYF. CDR3 coding DNA: TGTGCCAGCAGCTTAGGGTCAGCTAGCGGGGGCGCGGGCGAGACCCAGTACTTC.

This chain uses TRBV15 with TRBJ2-7; unclear D gene. In germline, CDR1 is LNHNV, CDR2 YYDKDF (reference sequence). V was cut by 1 base and J by 3 bases, with 10 bases left in between. This CDR3 region has 14 residues. CDR3 residues: CATSRGNTDYEQYF. CDR3 bases: TGTGCCACCAGCAGAGGGAACACAGACTACGAGCAGTACTTC.

V is TRBV10-2 and J is TRBJ1-5; 10 nucleotides agree with TRBD1. The V gene's germline CDR1 is WSHSY and CDR2 SAAADI. The CDR3 is 17 residues long. V dropped 0 bases and J dropped 2; count of bases not matched to a gene: 4. The CDR3 sequence: CASSESRGTGGNQPQHF. CDR3 coding DNA: TGCGCCAGCAGTGAGTCGAGAGGGACAGGGGGCAATCAGCCCCAGCATTTT.

The table lists this clone with a few counts. The CDR3: CASSPSGTGAYEQYF. The DNA of the CDR3 is TGTGCCAGCAGCCCGAGTGGGACAGGGGCCTACGAGCAGTACTTC. The rearrangement uses TRBV7-2 and TRBJ2-7; 10 bases are a match to TRBD1. V was clipped by 5 bases and J by 2 bases; unmatched bases: 6. The germline gives CDR1 SGHTA, CDR2 FQGNSA. This CDR3 is 15 amino acids long.

The V and J genes are TRBV6-6 and TRBJ2-7, with 7 bases that match TRBD1. The CDR3 is 14 amino acids. The V gene's germline CDR1 is MNHNY and CDR2 SVGAGI (reference sequence). The J segment lost 2 bases and the V segment lost 6 bases, leaving 7 bases of the junction unmatched. The CDR3 region is CASSRGLRPYEQYF. In DNA form, the CDR3 reads TGTGCCAGCAGCAGGGGGTTAAGGCCCTACGAGCAGTACTTC.

V and J are TRBV6-6 and TRBJ2-2; D unresolved. Looked up from germline, CDR1 is MNHNY and CDR2 is SVGAGI (reference sequence). Trimming removed 5 bases from V and 5 bases from J, with 15 bases in between. The CDR3 totals 15 residues. CDR3 DNA sequence: TGTGCCAGCAGTCAACTCAGTATTAGAACCGGGGAGCTGTTTTTT. Amino acid sequence: CASSQLSIRTGELFF.

This clone was found a few times. The chain is built from TRBV28 and TRBJ1-5, with D hard to call. The CDR3 length is 12 residues. CDR1 and CDR2 (germline): MDHEN, SYDVKM. V lost 3 bases to trimming and J lost 3 bases, with 3 bases between them. This chain's CDR3 is CASSFYNQPQHF. CDR3 coding DNA: TGTGCCAGCAGTTTTTACAATCAGCCCCAGCATTTT. Full variable domain (rest looked up from reference TRBV28 and TRBJ1-5): DVKVTQSSRYLVKRTGEKVFLECVQDMDHENMFWYRQDPGLGLRLIYFSYDVKMKEKGDIPEGYSVSREKKERFSLILESASTNQTSMYLCASSFYNQPQHFGDGTRLSIL.

This clone was counted ten times or more. The chain recombines TRBV30 with TRBJ2-2; possible D gene TRBD2, 6 bases. From germline, CDR1 is GTSNPN and CDR2 SVGIG (reference sequence). V lost 6 bases to trimming and J lost 1 base, with 15 bases between them. The CDR3 spans 15 residues. CDR3 residues: CACKPGLQNTGELFF. CDR3 coding DNA: TGTGCCTGCAAACCGGGACTCCAGAACACCGGGGAGCTGTTTTTT.

This clone was observed a few times. The chain combines TRBV5-5 with TRBJ1-1; TRBD1 is a possible D gene (5 bases). The CDR3 runs 14 residues. CDR1 is SGHKS and CDR2 is YYEKEE in the germline V gene (reference sequence). V lost 5 bases and J 3 bases, leaving 14 bases between the germline ends. The CDR3 region has the DNA TGTGCCAGCAGGCGGGGCAGGGCAGACACTGAAGCTTTCTTT. As protein: CASRRGRADTEAFF.

Concerning this clone: Within the sample, other DNA sequences also encode this same CDR3. CDR3 region: CASSFGLNTEAFF. The DNA of the CDR3 is TGCGCCAGCAGCTTCGGTCTGAACACTGAAGCTTTCTTT. V and J are TRBV5-1 and TRBJ1-1; D remains ambiguous. This CDR3 region has 13 residues. Trimming took off 2 bases at V and 0 bases at J, with 5 bases between the two ends. The germline gives CDR1 SGHRS, CDR2 YFSETQ.

The chain has TRBV19 and TRBJ1-6; D is unresolved. Germline V gene lookup returns CDR1 LNHDA and CDR2 SQIVND (reference sequence). V was trimmed by 5 bases and J by 8 bases, leaving 16 bases between them. This CDR3 is built from 15 residues. The DNA of the CDR3 is TGTGCCAGTAGTCCCCAGAGAGGAGGTGATTCACCCCTCCACTTT. It specifies CASSPQRGGDSPLHF.

J is TRBJ2-3 and V is TRBV16; D might be TRBD1 (6 bases). V was cut by 0 bases and J by 6 bases, with 13 bases left in between. CDR1 is KGHSY and CDR2 is FQNENV in the germline V gene. The CDR3 is 15 residues long. CDR3 residues: CASSQSRGFMDTQYF. The CDR3 DNA follows: TGTGCCAGCAGCCAATCGAGGGGGTTTATGGATACGCAGTATTTT.

The chain carries TRBV6-1 and TRBJ2-7, with a tentative D call TRBD1 (6 bases). The CDR3 length is 13 residues. Per germline, CDR1 MNHNS and CDR2 SASEGT. The V end was cut by 6 bases, the J end by 3 bases, with 12 bases between. CDR3 sequence reads: CASREQGDYEQYF. Written as DNA, the CDR3 is TGTGCCAGCAGGGAACAGGGCGACTACGAGCAGTACTTC.

The J gene is TRBJ1-6, the V gene TRBV30; possibly TRBD1 for D (5 bases). Germline loops: CDR1 GTSNPN, CDR2 SVGIG (reference sequence). Trimming shortened V by 0 bases and J by 6 bases, and 9 bases separated the two germline ends. The CDR3 is 14 residues long. Here the CDR3 DNA reads TGTGCCTGGAGTGTTTGGGGCAGTAATTCACCCCTCCACTTT. This codes for CAWSVWGSNSPLHF. The full variable domain, in which reference TRBV30 and TRBJ1-6 provide the parts outside the CDR3, is SQTIHQWPATLVQPVGSPLSLECTVEGTSNPNLYWYRQAAGRGLQLLFYSVGIGQISSEVPQNLSASRPQDRQFILSSKKLLLSDSGFYLCAWSVWGSNSPLHFGNGTRLTVT.

CDR3 nucleotide sequence: TGTGCCAGCAGTGAAGGGAGGGAGGCGCAGTATTTT. Protein sequence: CASSEGREAQYF. The V call is TRBV2, the J call TRBJ2-3, with D tentatively TRBD2 (6 bases). CDR3 length: 12 residues. V gave up 1 base and J gave up 10 bases, with 9 bases separating them. The germline gives CDR1 SNHLY, CDR2 FYNNEI. Based on the CDR3 plus reference TRBV2 and TRBJ2-3, the full variable domain is EPEVTQTPSHQVTQMGQEVILRCVPISNHLYFYWYRQILGQKVEFLVSFYNNEISEKSEIFDDQFSVERPDGSNFTLKIRSTKLEDSAMYFCASSEGREAQYFGPGTRLTVL.

The CDR3 sequence is CASSLVQAATDTQYF. CDR3 DNA sequence: TGTGCCAGCAGCTTAGTTCAAGCGGCTACAGATACGCAGTATTTT. The rearrangement links TRBV7-2 to TRBJ2-3, with a possible D match to TRBD2 (5 bases). The germline gives CDR1 SGHTA, CDR2 FQGNSA. This CDR3 contains 15 residues. Trimming removed 1 base at V and 3 bases at J, with 11 bases between.

This clone occurred a few times. The chain employs TRBV5-1 and TRBJ2-7, with D possibly TRBD1 on 6 matching bases. V was cut by 2 bases and J by 2 bases, with 14 bases left in between. The CDR3 totals 15 residues. Germline loops: CDR1 SGHRS, CDR2 YFSETQ. The CDR3 DNA reads as TGCGCCAGCAGCTTTTTGCAAGGACAGACCTACGAGCAGTACTTC. It specifies CASSFLQGQTYEQYF.

This clone was seen more than once but under ten times. The chain carries TRBV2 and TRBJ1-1; D is perhaps TRBD1 (5 bases). CDR1 is SNHLY, CDR2 FYNNEI, per germline. The V and J ends lost 4 bases and 6 bases respectively, with 18 bases between them. CDR3 length equals 15 residues. CDR3 in amino acids: CASSVTGRALAEAFF. The CDR3 DNA sequence: TGTGCCAGCAGTGTAACGGGCAGGGCGCTCGCTGAAGCTTTCTTT.

The genes are TRBV7-2 and TRBJ2-7, with 11 nucleotides matching TRBD1. Germline CDR1 SGHTA, CDR2 FQGNSA. J was trimmed by 6 bases and V by 5 bases; bases with no gene match: 3. This CDR3 region has 13 residues. This chain's CDR3 is CASSKGQGGEQYF. For the CDR3, the DNA is TGTGCCAGCAGCAAGGGACAGGGGGGCGAGCAGTACTTC.

V is TRBV5-1 and J is TRBJ2-1; the D gene is possibly TRBD2 (5 bases). Trimming removed 4 bases at V and 9 bases at J, with 17 bases between. The CDR3 consists of 14 residues. Germline CDR1 and CDR2: SGHRS and YFSETQ. The CDR3 bases are TGCGCCAGCAGCCCCGGAGGCTCTTCGGGTGAGCAGTTCTTC. Its protein is CASSPGGSSGEQFF.